Described below is a single TCR beta chain sequence and its context. This clone was observed a single time. The antigen this receptor binds is unknown. No quality values exist for individual bases; no much larger clone is one base distant. The CDR3 regions of human TCRbeta chains were subjected to immunosequencing. Per the original workflow: Repertoire TCRs were checked for matches against a reference library of SARS-CoV-2-specific TCRs that had been generated using the MIRA antigen-specificity platform. Breadth meant the fraction of unique TCRs that were SARS-CoV-2-associated, whereas depth meant the fraction of total T cells that were SARS-CoV-2-associated. Using the MIRA data, every spike-specific TCR was mapped to the spike region that the TCR reacted to and assigned to either a CD4 or a CD8 class. Log10-transformed breadth and depth values were compared by one-way ANOVA with Sidak's multiple comparisons tests. TCRdb obtained this table from immuneACCESS and retained in-frame rearrangements with V and J assigned. These tables miss some clones; where compared with another copy, unresolved V genes account for less than half of the shortfall, and the remainder is unexplained. Clone size and the V and J calls come from that table; the DNA yielded D and trimming. The sample table records fewer than 200,000 clones; about 90% of these occur just once. The ten largest clones take up more than 0.4% of the sample.

In the paper's terms, the time point label means: baseline before first vaccination. The vaccinee samples were drawn from two UK trials, COV001 and COV002, one of which was a single-blind randomized controlled phase 2/3 trial testing AZD1222 (ChAdOx1 nCoV-19) in healthy adults. Trial participant PBMC samples were collected at day 0 and day 28 after the second dose for TCRbeta chain sequencing. The sample belongs to a study of T cell responses to AZD1222 COVID-19 vaccine (dated by TCRdb to the early 2020s). Turning to the overall study: AZD1222 recipients with second doses at about 4 weeks or about 12 weeks were pooled, because spike-specific TCR depth and breadth did not differ between schedules. Trial participants were enrolled into age subgroups of 18-55, 56-69 and 70-plus years, which contained 148, 28 and 57 TCR-sequenced participants, respectively. A total of 233 trial participants underwent TCR sequencing, of whom about 210 received two doses of AZD1222 and around 25 received two doses of the MenACWY control vaccine. Overall study outcomes, separate from this receptor: Nearly half of unique spike-specific TCRs reportedly recognized epitopes outside regions mutated in the B.1.351 and B.1.1.7 variants. Participants were mostly white British and included more females than males, and it was suggested by the authors that clonal diversity may have been underestimated. In the small 56-69-year group, the increase in depth fell short of significance, most likely because of low power. A significant rise in spike-specific TCR breadth and depth was observed after two AZD1222 doses relative to day 0 and relative to MenACWY recipients. Conclusions about previously exposed vaccinees are limited because only five or six AZD1222 recipients were SARS-CoV-2 seropositive at baseline. Because no day 14 peak-response samples were available, the repertoires could be characterized only after the peak T cell response. Vaccine-associated CD4 TCRs spanned the whole spike protein, with dominant responses in regions 160-218 and 743-854.

According to the germline V gene, CDR1 reads MNHEY and CDR2 reads SVGEGT. From its cysteine to its phenylalanine, the CDR3 spans 14 amino acids. Of the read, only the CDR3 DNA is kept; its 42 bases are in frame from base 1. Unmatched junction bases come to 5, with V trimmed by 2 bases and J by 5 bases. The chain was built from TRBV6-2 or TRBV6-3 and TRBJ1-2, with 7 junctional bases fitting TRBD1. The receptor's source is an adult in good health. This specimen was peripheral blood, taken on day 0 of AZD1222 vaccination. Read as DNA, the sequence is TGTGCCAGCAGTTACCGTGACAGGGCGTATGGCTACACCTTC. Translated, it reads CASSYRDRAYGYTF.